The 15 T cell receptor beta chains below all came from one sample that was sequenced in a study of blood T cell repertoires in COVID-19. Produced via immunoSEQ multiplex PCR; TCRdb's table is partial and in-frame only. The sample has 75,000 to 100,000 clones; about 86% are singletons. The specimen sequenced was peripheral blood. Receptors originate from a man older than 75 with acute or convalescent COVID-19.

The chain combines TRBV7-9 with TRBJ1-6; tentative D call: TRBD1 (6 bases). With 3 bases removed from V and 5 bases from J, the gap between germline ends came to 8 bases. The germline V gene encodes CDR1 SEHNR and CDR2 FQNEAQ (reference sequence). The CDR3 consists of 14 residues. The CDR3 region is CASSFQGNNSPLHF. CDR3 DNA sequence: TGTGCCAGCAGCTTCCAGGGGAATAATTCACCCCTCCACTTT.

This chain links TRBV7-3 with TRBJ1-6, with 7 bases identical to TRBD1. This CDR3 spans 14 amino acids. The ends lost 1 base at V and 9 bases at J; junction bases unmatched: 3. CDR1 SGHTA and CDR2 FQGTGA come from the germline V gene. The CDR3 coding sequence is TGTGCCAGCAGCTTAAAACAGGGGAGTTCACCCCTCCACTTT. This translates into CASSLKQGSSPLHF.

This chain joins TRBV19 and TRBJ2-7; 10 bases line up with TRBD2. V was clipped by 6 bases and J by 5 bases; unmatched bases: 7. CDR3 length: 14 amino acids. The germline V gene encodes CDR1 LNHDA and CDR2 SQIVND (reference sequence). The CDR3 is CASRASSGSNEQYF. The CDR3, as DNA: TGTGCCAGTAGAGCCTCTAGCGGGAGCAACGAGCAGTACTTC.

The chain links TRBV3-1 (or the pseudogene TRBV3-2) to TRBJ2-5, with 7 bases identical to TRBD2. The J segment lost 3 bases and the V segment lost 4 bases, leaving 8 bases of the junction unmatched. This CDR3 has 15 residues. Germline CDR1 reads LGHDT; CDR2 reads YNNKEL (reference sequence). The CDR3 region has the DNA TGTGCCAGCAGCCGGGGCGAAAGCGGGAAAGAGACCCAGTACTTC. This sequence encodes CASSRGESGKETQYF.

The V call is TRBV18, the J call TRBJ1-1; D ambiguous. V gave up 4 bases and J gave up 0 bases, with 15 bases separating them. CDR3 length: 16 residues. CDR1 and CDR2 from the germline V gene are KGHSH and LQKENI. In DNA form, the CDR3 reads TGTGCCAGCTCACTGAACCCCAGGCCCATGAACACTGAAGCTTTCTTT. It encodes CASSLNPRPMNTEAFF.

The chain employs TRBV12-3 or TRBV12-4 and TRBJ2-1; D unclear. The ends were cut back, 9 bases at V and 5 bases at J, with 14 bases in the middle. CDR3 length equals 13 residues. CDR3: CASQRTSDNEQFF. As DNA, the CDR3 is TGTGCCAGTCAGCGAACGTCTGACAATGAGCAGTTCTTC.

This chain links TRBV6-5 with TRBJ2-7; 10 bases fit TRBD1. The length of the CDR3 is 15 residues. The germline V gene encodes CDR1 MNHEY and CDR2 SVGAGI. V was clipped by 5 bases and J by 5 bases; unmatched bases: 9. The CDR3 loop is CASSPIDRGLDEQYF. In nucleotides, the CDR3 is TGTGCCAGCAGTCCAATCGACAGGGGGCTTGACGAGCAGTACTTC.

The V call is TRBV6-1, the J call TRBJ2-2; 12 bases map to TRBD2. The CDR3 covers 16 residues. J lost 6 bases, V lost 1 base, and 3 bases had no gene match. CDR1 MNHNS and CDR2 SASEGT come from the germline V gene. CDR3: CASSEGLAGVPGELFF. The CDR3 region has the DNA TGTGCCAGCAGTGAAGGACTAGCGGGAGTCCCCGGGGAGCTGTTTTTT.

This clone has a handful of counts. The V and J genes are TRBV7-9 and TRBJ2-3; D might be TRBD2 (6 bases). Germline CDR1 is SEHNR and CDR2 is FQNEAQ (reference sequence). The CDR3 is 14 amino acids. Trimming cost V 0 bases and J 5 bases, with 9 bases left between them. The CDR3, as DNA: TGTGCCAGCAGCTTAGCGGAGGGAAGAGATACGCAGTATTTT. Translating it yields CASSLAEGRDTQYF.

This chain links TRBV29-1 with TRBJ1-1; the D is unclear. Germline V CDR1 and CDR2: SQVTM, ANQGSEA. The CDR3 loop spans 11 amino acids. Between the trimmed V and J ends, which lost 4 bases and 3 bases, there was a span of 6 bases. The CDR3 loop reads CSVVQDTEAFF. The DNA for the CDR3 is TGCAGCGTTGTTCAGGACACTGAAGCTTTCTTT.

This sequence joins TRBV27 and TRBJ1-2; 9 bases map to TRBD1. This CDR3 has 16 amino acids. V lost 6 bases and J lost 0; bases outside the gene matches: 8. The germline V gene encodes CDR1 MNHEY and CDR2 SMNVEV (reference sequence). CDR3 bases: TGTGCCAGCAGGACGGGACAGGGAGTTGCTAACTATGGCTACACCTTC. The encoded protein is CASRTGQGVANYGYTF.

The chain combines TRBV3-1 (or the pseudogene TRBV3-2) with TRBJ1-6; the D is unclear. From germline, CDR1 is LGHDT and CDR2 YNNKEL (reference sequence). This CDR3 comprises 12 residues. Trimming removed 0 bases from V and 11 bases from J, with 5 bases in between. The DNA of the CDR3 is TGTGCCAGCAGCCAAGAGGCGGCACCCCTCCACTTT. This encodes CASSQEAAPLHF.

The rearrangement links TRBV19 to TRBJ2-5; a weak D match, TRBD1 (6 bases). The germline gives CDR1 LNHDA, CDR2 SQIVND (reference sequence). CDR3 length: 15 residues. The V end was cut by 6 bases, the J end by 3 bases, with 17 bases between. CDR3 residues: CASSTGTRQEETQYF. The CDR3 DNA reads TGTGCCAGTAGCACAGGGACCCGACAGGAAGAGACCCAGTACTTC.

The CDR3 DNA sequence: TGTGCCAGCAGCCCTAGGACAGGGGAACCTAATGAAAAACTGTTTTTT. This gives the protein CASSPRTGEPNEKLFF. The chain joins TRBV7-9 to TRBJ1-4; TRBD1 matches 9 bases. With 5 bases clipped from V and 3 bases from J, the junction kept 7 bases outside the gene matches. The V gene's germline CDR1 is SEHNR and CDR2 FQNEAQ (reference sequence). The CDR3 runs to 16 residues.

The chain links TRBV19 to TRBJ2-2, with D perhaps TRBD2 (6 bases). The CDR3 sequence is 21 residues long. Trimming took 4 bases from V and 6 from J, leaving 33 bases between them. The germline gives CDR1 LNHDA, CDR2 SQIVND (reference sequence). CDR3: CASSRDSRTNTGGPGAGELFF. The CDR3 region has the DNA TGTGCCAGTAGTAGAGACAGCCGTACGAACACCGGGGGTCCGGGGGCCGGGGAGCTGTTTTTT. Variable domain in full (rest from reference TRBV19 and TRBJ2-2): DGGITQSPKYLFRKEGQNVTLSCEQNLNHDAMYWYRQDPGQGLRLIYYSQIVNDFQKGDIAEGYSVSREKKESFPLTVTSAQKNPTAFYLCASSRDSRTNTGGPGAGELFFGEGSRLTVL.